The clone carrying this T cell receptor beta chain was found a few times. This record belongs to a study of control samples from healthy donors and cancer patients. The protocol was immunoSEQ multiplex PCR, while the TCRdb copy is restricted to in-frame clones and leaves out a portion. Of about 83,000 clones listed, 91% are singletons. The source is a man in his fifties or sixties in good health. Specimen: blood.

CDR3 sequence: CASSSTDRGQNSPLHF. In DNA form, the CDR3 reads TGTGCCAGCAGCTCTACAGACAGGGGGCAAAATTCACCCCTCCACTTT. The chain is built from TRBV5-6 and TRBJ1-6, with 10 bases lining up with TRBD1. The V gene end was trimmed by 3 bases and the J gene end by 7 bases; junction bases not matched to a gene: 7. Germline V gene lookup returns CDR1 SGHDT and CDR2 YYEEEE. The CDR3 consists of 16 residues.